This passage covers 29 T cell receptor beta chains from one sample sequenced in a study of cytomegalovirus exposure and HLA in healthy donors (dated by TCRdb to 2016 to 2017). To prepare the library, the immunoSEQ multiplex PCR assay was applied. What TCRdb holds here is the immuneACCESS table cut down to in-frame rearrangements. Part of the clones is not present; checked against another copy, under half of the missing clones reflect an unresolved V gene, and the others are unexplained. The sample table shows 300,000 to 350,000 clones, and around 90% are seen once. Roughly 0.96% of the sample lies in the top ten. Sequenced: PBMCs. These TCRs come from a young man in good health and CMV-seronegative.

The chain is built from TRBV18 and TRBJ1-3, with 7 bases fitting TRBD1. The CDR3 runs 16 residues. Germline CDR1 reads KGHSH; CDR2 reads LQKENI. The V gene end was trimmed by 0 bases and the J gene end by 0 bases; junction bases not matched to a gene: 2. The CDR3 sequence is CASSPPGTASGNTIYF. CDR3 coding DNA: TGTGCCAGCTCACCACCGGGGACAGCCTCTGGAAACACCATATATTTT.

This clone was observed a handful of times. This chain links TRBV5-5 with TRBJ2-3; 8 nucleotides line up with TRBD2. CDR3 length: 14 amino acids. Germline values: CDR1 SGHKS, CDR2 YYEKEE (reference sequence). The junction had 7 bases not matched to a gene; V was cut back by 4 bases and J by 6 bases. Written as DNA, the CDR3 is TGTGCCAGCAGCATTTTAGCGGGGCGGGATACGCAGTATTTT. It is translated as CASSILAGRDTQYF.

The CDR3 loop reads CASSFSVRGTDTQYF. In DNA form, the CDR3 reads TGTGCCAGCAGTTTCTCGGTCAGGGGCACAGATACGCAGTATTTT. This chain uses TRBV27 with TRBJ2-3, with D maybe TRBD1 (5 bases). The germline V gene has CDR1 MNHEY and CDR2 SMNVEV (reference sequence). This CDR3 is 15 amino acids long. Between the trimmed V and J ends, which lost 3 bases and 1 base, there was a span of 11 bases.

This CDR3 is CASSQGGVPNQPQHF. The CDR3 DNA is TGTGCCAGCAGCCAAGGGGGGGTGCCAAATCAGCCCCAGCATTTT. The V and J genes are TRBV14 and TRBJ1-5; maybe TRBD1 (5 bases). Trimming removed 1 base at V and 4 bases at J, with 11 bases between. Germline V lookup: CDR1 SGHDN, CDR2 FVKESK. The length of the CDR3 is 15 residues.

In DNA, the CDR3 is TGTGCCAGCAGTGACGGGGGGAGCACTGAAGCTTTCTTT. This encodes CASSDGGSTEAFF. V is TRBV27 and J is TRBJ1-1, with D possibly matching TRBD1 (5 bases). CDR1 is MNHEY, CDR2 SMNVEV, per germline (reference sequence). V lost 5 bases, J lost 4 bases, and 11 bases lay in between. This CDR3 has 13 residues.

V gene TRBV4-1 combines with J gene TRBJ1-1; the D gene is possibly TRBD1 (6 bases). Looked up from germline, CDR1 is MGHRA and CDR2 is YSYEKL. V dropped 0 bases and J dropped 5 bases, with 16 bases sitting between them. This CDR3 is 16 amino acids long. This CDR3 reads CASSQDLQGRWTEAFF. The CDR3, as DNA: TGCGCCAGCAGCCAAGATCTTCAGGGGCGCTGGACTGAAGCTTTCTTT.

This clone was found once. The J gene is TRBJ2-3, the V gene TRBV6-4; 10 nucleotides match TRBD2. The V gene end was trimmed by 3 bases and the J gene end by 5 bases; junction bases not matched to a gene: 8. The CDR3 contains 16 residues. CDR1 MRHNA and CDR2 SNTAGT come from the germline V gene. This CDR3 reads CASSEFGTSEVDTQYF. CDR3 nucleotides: TGTGCCAGCAGTGAATTCGGGACTAGCGAGGTAGATACGCAGTATTTT.

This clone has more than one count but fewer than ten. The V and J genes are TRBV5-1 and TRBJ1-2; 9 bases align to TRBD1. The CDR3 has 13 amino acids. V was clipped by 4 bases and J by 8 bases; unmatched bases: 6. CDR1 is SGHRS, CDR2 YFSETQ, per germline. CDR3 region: CASSGDRVVGYTF. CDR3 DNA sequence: TGCGCCAGCAGCGGGGACAGGGTCGTGGGCTACACCTTC.

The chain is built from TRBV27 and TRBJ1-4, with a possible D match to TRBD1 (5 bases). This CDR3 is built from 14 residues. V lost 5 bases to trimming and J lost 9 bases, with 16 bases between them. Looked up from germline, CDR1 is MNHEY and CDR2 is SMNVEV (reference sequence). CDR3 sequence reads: CASSPMDTYKKLFF. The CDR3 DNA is TGTGCCAGCAGTCCCATGGACACTTACAAAAAACTGTTTTTT.

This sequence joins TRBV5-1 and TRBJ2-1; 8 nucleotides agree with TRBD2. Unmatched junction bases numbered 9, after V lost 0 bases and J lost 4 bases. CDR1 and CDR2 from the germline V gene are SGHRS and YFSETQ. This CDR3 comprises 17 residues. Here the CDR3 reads CASSLVLDGGAYNEQFF. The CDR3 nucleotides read TGCGCCAGCAGCTTGGTGCTTGACGGGGGGGCTTACAATGAGCAGTTCTTC.

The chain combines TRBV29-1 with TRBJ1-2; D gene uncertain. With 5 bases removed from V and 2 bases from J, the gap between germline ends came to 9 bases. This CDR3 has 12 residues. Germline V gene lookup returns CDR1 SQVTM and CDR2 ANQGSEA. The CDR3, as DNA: TGCAGCGTTCCCCACGGGAACTATGGCTACACCTTC. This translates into CSVPHGNYGYTF. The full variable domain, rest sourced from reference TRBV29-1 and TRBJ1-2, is SAVISQKPSRDICQRGTSLTIQCQVDSQVTMMFWYRQQPGQSLTLIATANQGSEATYESGFVIDKFPISRPNLTFSTLTVSNMSPEDSSIYLCSVPHGNYGYTFGSGTRLTVV.

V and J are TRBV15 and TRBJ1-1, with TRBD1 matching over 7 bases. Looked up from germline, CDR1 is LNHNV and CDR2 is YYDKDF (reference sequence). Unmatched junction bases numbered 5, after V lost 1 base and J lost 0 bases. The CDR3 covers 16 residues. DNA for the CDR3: TGTGCCACCAGCAGAGGCCGAGGGGGCCTGAACACTGAAGCTTTCTTT. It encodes CATSRGRGGLNTEAFF.

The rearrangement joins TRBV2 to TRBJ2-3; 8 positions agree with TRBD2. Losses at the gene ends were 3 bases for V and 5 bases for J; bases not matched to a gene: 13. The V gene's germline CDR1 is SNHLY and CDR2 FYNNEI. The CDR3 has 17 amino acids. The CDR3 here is CASSDPQERGWKDTQYF. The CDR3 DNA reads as TGTGCCAGCAGTGACCCGCAGGAGCGGGGGTGGAAAGATACGCAGTATTTT.

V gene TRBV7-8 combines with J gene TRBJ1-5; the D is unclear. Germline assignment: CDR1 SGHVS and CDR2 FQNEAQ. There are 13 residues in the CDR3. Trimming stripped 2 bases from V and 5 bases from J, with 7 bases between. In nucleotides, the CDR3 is TGTGCCAGCAGCTTATCTGCGGATCAGCCCCAGCATTTT. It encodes CASSLSADQPQHF.

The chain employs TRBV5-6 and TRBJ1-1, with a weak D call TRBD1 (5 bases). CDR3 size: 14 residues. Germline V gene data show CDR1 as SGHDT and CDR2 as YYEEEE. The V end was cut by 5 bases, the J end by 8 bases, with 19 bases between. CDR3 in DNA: TGTGCCAGCAGATCAGCAGGGCAACCCGCGGAAGCTTTCTTT. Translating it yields CASRSAGQPAEAFF.

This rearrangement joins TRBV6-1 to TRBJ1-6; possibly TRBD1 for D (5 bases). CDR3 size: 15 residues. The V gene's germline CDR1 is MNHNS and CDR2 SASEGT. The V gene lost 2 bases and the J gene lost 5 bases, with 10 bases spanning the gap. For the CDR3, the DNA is TGTGCCAGCAGTGAAACGAGACAGAATAATTCACCCCTCCACTTT. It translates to CASSETRQNNSPLHF.

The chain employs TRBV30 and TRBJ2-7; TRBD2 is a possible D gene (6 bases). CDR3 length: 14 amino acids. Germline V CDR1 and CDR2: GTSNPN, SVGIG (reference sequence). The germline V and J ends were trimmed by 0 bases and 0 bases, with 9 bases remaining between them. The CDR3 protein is CAWSVGRSSYEQYF. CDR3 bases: TGTGCCTGGAGTGTTGGGAGGTCCTCCTACGAGCAGTACTTC.

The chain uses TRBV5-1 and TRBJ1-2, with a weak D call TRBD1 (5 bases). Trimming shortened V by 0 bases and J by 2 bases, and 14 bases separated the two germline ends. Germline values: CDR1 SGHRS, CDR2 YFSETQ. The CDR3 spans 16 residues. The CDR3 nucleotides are TGCGCCAGCAGCTTGGCCGGTCAGGGTCTCAACTATGGCTACACCTTC. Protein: CASSLAGQGLNYGYTF.

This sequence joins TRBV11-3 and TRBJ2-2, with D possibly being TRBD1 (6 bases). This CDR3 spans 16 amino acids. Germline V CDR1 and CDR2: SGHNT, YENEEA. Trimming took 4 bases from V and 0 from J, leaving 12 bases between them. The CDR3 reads CASSSAGTTNTGELFF. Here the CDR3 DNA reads TGTGCCAGCAGCTCCGCCGGGACAACGAACACCGGGGAGCTGTTTTTT.

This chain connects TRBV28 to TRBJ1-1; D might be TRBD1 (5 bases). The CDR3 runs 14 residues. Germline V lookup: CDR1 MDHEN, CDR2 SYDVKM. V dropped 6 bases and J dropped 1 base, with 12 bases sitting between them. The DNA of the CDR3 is TGTGCCAGCAGCCCATCGGGGGGGAACACTGAAGCTTTCTTT. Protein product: CASSPSGGNTEAFF. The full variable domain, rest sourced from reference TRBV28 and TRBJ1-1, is DVKVTQSSRYLVKRTGEKVFLECVQDMDHENMFWYRQDPGLGLRLIYFSYDVKMKEKGDIPEGYSVSREKKERFSLILESASTNQTSMYLCASSPSGGNTEAFFGQGTRLTVV.

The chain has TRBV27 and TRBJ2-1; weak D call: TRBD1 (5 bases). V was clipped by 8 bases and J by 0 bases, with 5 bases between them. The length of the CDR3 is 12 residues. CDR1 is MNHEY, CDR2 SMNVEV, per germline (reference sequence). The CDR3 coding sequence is TGTGCCAGCGGACACTCCTACAATGAGCAGTTCTTC. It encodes CASGHSYNEQFF.

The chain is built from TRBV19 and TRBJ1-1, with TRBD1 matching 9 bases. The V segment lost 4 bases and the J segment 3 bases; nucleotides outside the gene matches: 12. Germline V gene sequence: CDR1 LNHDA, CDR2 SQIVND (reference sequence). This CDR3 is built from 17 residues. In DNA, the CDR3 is TGTGCCAGTAGTAGCCCAGTCGGACAGGGGAGGTACACTGAAGCTTTCTTT. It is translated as CASSSPVGQGRYTEAFF.

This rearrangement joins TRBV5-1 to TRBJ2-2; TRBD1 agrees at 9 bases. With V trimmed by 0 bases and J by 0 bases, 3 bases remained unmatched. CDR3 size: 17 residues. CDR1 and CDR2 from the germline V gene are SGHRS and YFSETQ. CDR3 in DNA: TGCGCCAGCAGCTTGGGGACAGGGGTTTCGAACACCGGGGAGCTGTTTTTT. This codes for CASSLGTGVSNTGELFF.

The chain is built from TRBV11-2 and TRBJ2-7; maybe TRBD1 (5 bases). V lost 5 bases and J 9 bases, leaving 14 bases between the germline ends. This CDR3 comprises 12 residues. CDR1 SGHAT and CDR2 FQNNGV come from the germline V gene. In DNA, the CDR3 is TGTGCCAGCAGCCCTACAGGAAATGTGCAGTACTTC. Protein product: CASSPTGNVQYF.

The CDR3 region is CASSPQGGASTDTQYF. CDR3 bases: TGTGCCAGCTCACCACAAGGTGGAGCTAGCACAGATACGCAGTATTTT. This chain links TRBV18 with TRBJ2-3; the D is unclear. This CDR3 comprises 16 residues. Trimming removed 1 base from V and 0 bases from J, with 11 bases in between. The germline CDR1 and CDR2 sequences are KGHSH and LQKENI.

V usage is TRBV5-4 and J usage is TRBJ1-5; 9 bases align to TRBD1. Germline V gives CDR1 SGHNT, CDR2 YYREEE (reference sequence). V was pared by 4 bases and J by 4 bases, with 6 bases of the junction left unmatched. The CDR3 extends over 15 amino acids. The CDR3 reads CASSPRGTGNQPQHF. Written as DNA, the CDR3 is TGTGCCAGCAGCCCTCGGGGGACAGGGAATCAGCCCCAGCATTTT.

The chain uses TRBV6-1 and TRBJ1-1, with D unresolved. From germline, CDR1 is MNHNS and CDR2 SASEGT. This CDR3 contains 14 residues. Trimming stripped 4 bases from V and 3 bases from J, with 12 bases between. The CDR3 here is CASSVRTWDTEAFF. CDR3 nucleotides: TGTGCCAGCAGTGTCCGGACTTGGGACACTGAAGCTTTCTTT.

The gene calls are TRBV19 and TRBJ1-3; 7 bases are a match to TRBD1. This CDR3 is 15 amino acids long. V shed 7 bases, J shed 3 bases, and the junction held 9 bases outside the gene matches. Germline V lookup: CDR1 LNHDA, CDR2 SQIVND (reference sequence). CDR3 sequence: CASTPQGSFGNTIYF. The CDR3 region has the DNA TGTGCCAGTACCCCACAGGGGAGTTTTGGAAACACCATATATTTT.

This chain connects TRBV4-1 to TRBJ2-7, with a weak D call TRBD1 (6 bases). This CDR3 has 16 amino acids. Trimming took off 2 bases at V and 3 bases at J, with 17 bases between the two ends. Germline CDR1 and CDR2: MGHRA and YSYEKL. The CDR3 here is CASSQPGAGPDYEQYF. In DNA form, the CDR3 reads TGCGCCAGCAGCCAACCAGGGGCAGGGCCGGACTACGAGCAGTACTTC.